This TCR beta chain came from a study of shared clonotypes between healthy human individuals. Whole-study results and caveats: Generation probability values for non-shared clonotypes were lower than those for clonotypes shared by all four donors. Shared clonotypes: about 5.3% naive CD4, approximately 3.4% naive CD8, about 2.5% memory CD4, about 0.4% memory CD8.

CDR3 length equals 16 residues. The V and J ends lost 8 bases and 1 base respectively, with 20 bases between them. Germline V gene sequence: CDR1 MDHEN, CDR2 SYDVKM. A remark on this clone: Antigen: not known.

TCRdb keeps only in-frame clones here, not all; method: immunoSEQ multiplex PCR. The sample comprises over a million clones, around 78% of which are singletons, and roughly 0.57% rests with the top ten. Material: memory CD4+ T cells from PBMCs. The subset here: CD45RA-negative fraction. The sequence was obtained from a man aged 18 to 30 in good health. Some clones in this sample may be carry-over from other donors' samples. The rearrangement joins TRBV28 to TRBJ1-1; possible D gene TRBD1, 6 bases. The CDR3 spells CASGETGLSGNTEAFF. In DNA, the CDR3 is TGTGCCAGCGGGGAGACAGGACTGTCGGGGAACACTGAAGCTTTCTTT.